This TCR beta chain was sequenced during a study of OX40 agonist ivuxolimab in advanced cancers. Study context: Partial responses were recorded for three patients, including one with hepatocellular carcinoma and two with cutaneous melanoma.

Study results and limitations: No determination was made of the antigen specificity of the expanded peripheral T cells.

Generated by immunoSEQ multiplex PCR, the TCRdb table keeps only in-frame clones and is missing some. The table has 20,000 or so clones, 80% to 90% seen once; the top ten hold about an eighth. As for this clone: Its cognate antigen is unknown.

Sequencing used CD4+ or CD8+ T cells sorted from blood, obtained in a trial of the OX40 agonist ivuxolimab. This TCR was sampled from an adult with an advanced solid tumor such as melanoma, head and neck, liver or kidney cancer.

DNA for the CDR3: TGTGCCAGCAGCCAAGGGCACAGACCCTACGAGCAGTACTTC. Amino acids: CASSQGHRPYEQYF. The chain combines TRBV14 with TRBJ2-7; D unclear. CDR1 and CDR2 (germline): SGHDN, FVKESK. The CDR3 has 14 residues. The V gene lost 1 base and the J gene lost 2 bases, with 9 bases spanning the gap.